This T cell receptor (beta chain) was recorded in a study of blood T cells in healthy people across ages. To note about this clonotype: Its target is unknown.

Through a sample-barcoded 5' primer and a J-beta primer mix, a second PCR was run for roughly 6 to 12 cycles. From the 5' RACE reads, TCRdb called clonotypes with MiXCR, one entry per CDR3 protein. The sample consists of over a million distinct CDR3 sequences, approximately 25% of them appearing once. Overall study results and limits: Per-million-T-cell TCR beta diversity fell roughly linearly with age.

This same sample was also taken into another study, of T cells of mothers and their children.

The sequenced material came from blood. The sequence came from a girl aged 2-10 years in good health.

CDR3 sequence reads: CASSRQTQETQYF. Written as DNA, the CDR3 is TGCGCCAGCAGCCGACAGACCCAGGAGACCCAGTACTTC. The V and J genes are TRBV4-1 and TRBJ2-5; D is possibly TRBD1 (5 bases). The CDR3 has 13 amino acids. Germline V gene sequence: CDR1 MGHRA, CDR2 YSYEKL. V was pared by 4 bases and J by 5 bases, with 11 bases between.